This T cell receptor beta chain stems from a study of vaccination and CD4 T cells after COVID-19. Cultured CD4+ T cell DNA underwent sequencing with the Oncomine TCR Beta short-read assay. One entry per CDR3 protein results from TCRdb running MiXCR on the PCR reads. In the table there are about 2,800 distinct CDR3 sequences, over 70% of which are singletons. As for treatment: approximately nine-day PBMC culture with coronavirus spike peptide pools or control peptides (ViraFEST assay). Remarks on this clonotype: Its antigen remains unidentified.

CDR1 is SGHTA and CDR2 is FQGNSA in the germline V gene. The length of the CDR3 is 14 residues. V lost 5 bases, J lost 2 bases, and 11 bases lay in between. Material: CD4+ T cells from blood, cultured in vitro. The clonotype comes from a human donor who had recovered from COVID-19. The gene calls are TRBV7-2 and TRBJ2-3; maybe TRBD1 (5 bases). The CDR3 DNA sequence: TGTGCCAGCAGCCTTAGACAGTCCACAGATACGCAGTATTTT. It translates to CASSLRQSTDTQYF.